This entry lists 18 T cell receptor beta chains sequenced from one sample in a study of T cell changes during pregnancy in multiple sclerosis (dated by TCRdb to the late 2010s). Library generation was performed with the immunoSEQ multiplex PCR assay. Held by TCRdb, this immuneACCESS table contains in-frame sequences only and omits some clones. Under half of the omission traces to an unresolved V gene where checked; the cause of the rest is unknown. This sample gives about 24,000 clones in total; more than 85% of them show up just once. Around 0.96% of the sample belongs to the ten largest clones. Sequenced material: CD4+ T cells from peripheral blood mononuclear cells, taken in the second trimester of pregnancy. These receptor sequences come from a female donor in good health, enrolled as a control in a pregnancy study.

This chain connects TRBV9 to TRBJ2-3, with D hard to call. Germline loops: CDR1 SGDLS, CDR2 YYNGEE. The CDR3 consists of 15 residues. V lost 0 bases and J 2 bases, leaving 10 bases between the germline ends. The CDR3 DNA follows: TGTGCCAGCAGCGTAGATATCCGGTACACAGATACGCAGTATTTT. This codes for CASSVDIRYTDTQYF.

This chain joins TRBV4-1 and TRBJ2-2; 8 nucleotides align to TRBD1. The V gene's germline CDR1 is MGHRA and CDR2 YSYEKL. This CDR3 is 18 amino acids long. J gave up 7 bases and V 3 bases, and 16 bases lay outside the gene matches. Here the CDR3 reads CASSHPLRGRGQDGELFF. The CDR3 DNA sequence: TGCGCCAGCAGCCACCCCCTACGGGGCAGGGGGCAAGACGGGGAGCTGTTTTTT.

The chain carries TRBV11-2 and TRBJ2-5; tentative D call: TRBD1 (6 bases). Per the germline V gene, CDR1 is SGHAT and CDR2 is FQNNGV. V was cut by 2 bases and J by 3 bases, with 16 bases left in between. The CDR3 runs to 16 residues. The CDR3 loop reads CASSLRGQKFEETQYF. The DNA for the CDR3 is TGTGCCAGCAGCTTAAGAGGACAGAAGTTTGAAGAGACCCAGTACTTC.

This chain uses TRBV11-2 with TRBJ2-7, with D maybe TRBD2 (5 bases). The V gene lost 5 bases and the J gene lost 4 bases, with 9 bases spanning the gap. The CDR3 contains 12 residues. Germline assignment: CDR1 SGHAT and CDR2 FQNNGV. The CDR3 coding sequence is TGTGCCAGCAGCCCACCGGGATACGAGCAGTACTTC. Its protein is CASSPPGYEQYF.

The genes are TRBV5-1 and TRBJ1-2, with D maybe TRBD1 (6 bases). Germline CDR1 and CDR2: SGHRS and YFSETQ. The CDR3 has 14 residues. V was cut by 7 bases and J by 2 bases, with 15 bases left in between. The CDR3 here is CASGYSGQNYGYTF. The DNA for the CDR3 is TGCGCCAGCGGTTACTCGGGACAAAACTATGGCTACACCTTC. Combining the CDR3 with reference TRBV5-1 and TRBJ1-2 gives the whole variable domain KAGVTQTPRYLIKTRGQQVTLSCSPISGHRSVSWYQQTPGQGLQFLFEYFSETQRNKGNFPGRFSGRQFSNSRSEMNVSTLELGDSALYLCASGYSGQNYGYTFGSGTRLTVV.

The chain has TRBV6-5 and TRBJ2-3; D call uncertain. Trimming pared 5 bases from V and 2 bases from J, leaving 14 bases between. Per the germline V gene, CDR1 is MNHEY and CDR2 is SVGAGI. The CDR3 is made up of 15 amino acids. The CDR3 loop is CASSSLTETTDTQYF. The CDR3 DNA sequence: TGTGCCAGCAGTAGCCTCACAGAGACCACAGATACGCAGTATTTT.

V usage is TRBV5-1 and J usage is TRBJ2-3; possibly TRBD1 for D (6 bases). This CDR3 is built from 14 residues. CDR1 and CDR2 (germline): SGHRS, YFSETQ. The V gene lost 4 bases and the J gene lost 4 bases, with 13 bases spanning the gap. The CDR3 nucleotides read TGCGCCAGCAGCCCCCTAGGACAGCCAGATACGCAGTATTTT. Translated: CASSPLGQPDTQYF.

The chain uses TRBV19 and TRBJ1-5; 7 bases align to TRBD1. CDR1 is LNHDA, CDR2 SQIVND, per germline (reference sequence). With 6 bases clipped from V and 6 bases from J, the junction kept 5 bases outside the gene matches. The CDR3 consists of 13 residues. The CDR3 spells CASSPGTAQPQHF. In nucleotides, the CDR3 is TGTGCCAGTAGCCCTGGGACAGCTCAGCCCCAGCATTTT.

The CDR3 sequence: CASSDVQILETQYF. Written as DNA, the CDR3 is TGTGCCAGCAGTGATGTCCAGATCTTGGAGACCCAGTACTTC. The rearrangement joins TRBV2 to TRBJ2-5; no definite D call. V shed 3 bases and J shed 5 bases, with 13 bases lying between them. Germline V gene lookup returns CDR1 SNHLY and CDR2 FYNNEI. The CDR3 is 14 amino acids.

This chain joins TRBV7-2 and TRBJ1-4, with 9 nucleotides matching TRBD1. The V gene end was trimmed by 8 bases and the J gene end by 4 bases; junction bases not matched to a gene: 5. From germline, CDR1 is SGHTA and CDR2 FQGNSA. The CDR3 has 14 amino acids. CDR3 coding DNA: TGTGCCAGCCGAACAGGGGGCAGTAATGAAAAACTGTTTTTT. It encodes CASRTGGSNEKLFF. The full variable domain, rest sourced from reference TRBV7-2 and TRBJ1-4, is GAGVSQSPSNKVTEKGKDVELRCDPISGHTALYWYRQSLGQGLEFLIYFQGNSAPDKSGLPSDRFSAERTGGSVSTLTIQRTQQEDSAVYLCASRTGGSNEKLFFGSGTQLSVL.

The chain employs TRBV6-1 and TRBJ1-2; 7 nucleotides match TRBD1. With 6 bases clipped from V and 5 bases from J, the junction kept 6 bases outside the gene matches. The CDR3 covers 13 residues. Germline CDR1 reads MNHNS; CDR2 reads SASEGT. CDR3 in amino acids: CASSEGARYGYTF. The CDR3 nucleotides read TGTGCCAGCAGCGAGGGGGCGCGGTATGGCTACACCTTC.

As DNA, the CDR3 is TGTGCCAGCAGCACAGGGTCGGGCTACAATGAGCAGTTCTTC. Translation: CASSTGSGYNEQFF. V is TRBV11-3 and J is TRBJ2-1; D might be TRBD1 (6 bases). CDR1 is SGHNT, CDR2 YENEEA, per germline. The V end lost 5 bases, the J end lost 3 bases, and 11 bases lay between the germline ends. The CDR3 covers 14 residues.

The chain combines TRBV18 with TRBJ2-5, with 8 bases fitting TRBD1. After removal of 6 bases from V and 2 bases from J, the junction contained 8 bases not matched to a gene. Germline values: CDR1 KGHSH, CDR2 LQKENI. The CDR3 is made up of 15 amino acids. The CDR3: CASSPARGRQETQYF. The CDR3 DNA sequence: TGTGCCAGCTCCCCAGCCAGGGGGCGGCAAGAGACCCAGTACTTC.

This rearrangement joins TRBV15 to TRBJ1-3, with D tentatively TRBD1 (5 bases). The CDR3 sequence is 17 residues long. The germline V gene has CDR1 LNHNV and CDR2 YYDKDF (reference sequence). Trimming stripped 1 base from V and 0 bases from J, with 13 bases between. In nucleotides, the CDR3 is TGTGCCACCAGCAGAGCTAAGGGACTGAACTCTGGAAACACCATATATTTT. Translated, it gives CATSRAKGLNSGNTIYF.

The rearrangement links TRBV11-3 to TRBJ2-1; 12 positions match TRBD1. CDR3 length: 16 amino acids. Germline values: CDR1 SGHNT, CDR2 YENEEA. The trim removed 4 bases at V and 5 bases at J, leaving 6 bases unmatched. CDR3 nucleotide sequence: TGTGCCAGCAGCTCAGGGGGGACAGGGGGCCACAATGAGCAGTTCTTC. Translated: CASSSGGTGGHNEQFF.

The V call is TRBV7-3, the J call TRBJ2-2; D is ambiguous. The CDR3 runs to 13 residues. Germline V CDR1 and CDR2: SGHTA, FQGTGA. V lost 5 bases and J 5 bases, leaving 9 bases between the germline ends. CDR3 DNA sequence: TGTGCCAGCAGCGTTACGAGGACCGGGGAGCTGTTTTTT. This codes for CASSVTRTGELFF.

The V and J genes are TRBV7-8 and TRBJ2-1, with 8 positions matching TRBD1. Germline loops: CDR1 SGHVS, CDR2 FQNEAQ. V lost 6 bases and J lost 8; bases outside the gene matches: 6. CDR3 length: 13 amino acids. The DNA of the CDR3 is TGTGCCAGCAGAGGACAGGGCTTACATGAGCAGTTCTTC. This translates into CASRGQGLHEQFF.

The CDR3 DNA reads as TGCGCCAGCAGCCAACCAAGGACAGGGGAAACTTCACCCCTCCACTTT. Encoded protein: CASSQPRTGETSPLHF. The rearrangement joins TRBV4-1 to TRBJ1-6; TRBD1 agrees at 9 bases. V lost 2 bases to trimming and J lost 9 bases; unmatched junction nucleotides: 8. The CDR3 has 16 amino acids. Per the germline V gene, CDR1 is MGHRA and CDR2 is YSYEKL.